These 29 T cell receptor beta chains were sequenced from one sample in a study of cytomegalovirus exposure and HLA in healthy donors. PCR was performed using 60 Vbeta and 13 Jbeta primers. Produced via immunoSEQ multiplex PCR; TCRdb's table is partial and in-frame only. Found here are tens of thousands of clones, roughly 73% of them singletons; the top ten hold roughly 2%. Material: PBMCs. The source of these receptors is a man aged 35-49 years in good health and CMV-seronegative.

This chain links TRBV5-1 with TRBJ2-7, with a tentative D call TRBD2 (5 bases). Trimming removed 4 bases from V and 1 base from J, with 18 bases in between. This CDR3 region has 16 residues. Germline assignment: CDR1 SGHRS and CDR2 YFSETQ. CDR3 sequence reads: CASSGGRLPQSYEQYF. The CDR3 DNA sequence: TGCGCCAGCAGCGGAGGACGGCTTCCCCAATCCTACGAGCAGTACTTC.

This chain joins TRBV5-1 and TRBJ1-2; unclear D gene. CDR3 length: 15 residues. CDR1 and CDR2 (germline): SGHRS, YFSETQ. V lost 5 bases and J lost 4, with 18 bases in between. The CDR3 protein is CASSRTLETVYGYTF. CDR3 nucleotide sequence: TGCGCCAGCAGTCGGACTCTGGAGACGGTCTATGGCTACACCTTC.

The rearrangement links TRBV30 to TRBJ2-7, with 11 bases matching TRBD1. The CDR3 is 13 residues long. The J segment lost 6 bases and the V segment lost 4 bases, leaving 5 bases of the junction unmatched. Per the germline V gene, CDR1 is GTSNPN and CDR2 is SVGIG (reference sequence). The CDR3 sequence: CAWTGTGGSEQYF. The CDR3 DNA sequence: TGTGCCTGGACCGGGACAGGGGGATCCGAGCAGTACTTC.

There are a few counts of this clone. J is TRBJ1-5 and V is TRBV10-3; D is unclear. Germline V gene lookup returns CDR1 ENHRY and CDR2 SYGVKD. V shed 4 bases and J shed 0 bases, with 7 bases lying between them. The CDR3 is 14 amino acids. The CDR3 nucleotides are TGTGCCATCAGTGCAGTAAATAGCAATCAGCCCCAGCATTTT. Its translation is CAISAVNSNQPQHF.

This chain connects TRBV11-3 to TRBJ1-1, with D perhaps TRBD1 (5 bases). Trimming pared 1 base from V and 8 bases from J, leaving 5 bases between. Germline CDR1 reads SGHNT; CDR2 reads YENEEA. The CDR3 covers 11 residues. The CDR3, as DNA: TGTGCCAGCAGCTTAGCAGGGGAAGCTTTCTTT. This gives the protein CASSLAGEAFF.

The gene calls are TRBV18 and TRBJ1-5; no clear D gene. Germline lookup yields CDR1 KGHSH and CDR2 LQKENI. The CDR3 has 16 amino acids. Trimming shortened V by 3 bases and J by 0 bases, and 12 bases separated the two germline ends. In nucleotides, the CDR3 is TGTGCCAGCTCACCGACCGAGGCTTATAGCAATCAGCCCCAGCATTTT. Its protein is CASSPTEAYSNQPQHF.

In this sample, this clone turned up a few times. CDR3 amino acids: CASTGTGYGYGYTF. CDR3 sequence (DNA): TGTGCCAGTACCGGGACAGGGTACGGCTATGGCTACACCTTC. The gene calls are TRBV19 and TRBJ1-2, with 9 positions matching TRBD1. Looked up from germline, CDR1 is LNHDA and CDR2 is SQIVND (reference sequence). Losses at the gene ends were 7 bases for V and 4 bases for J; bases not matched to a gene: 7. The CDR3 totals 14 residues.

The V gene is TRBV9, the J gene TRBJ2-7; 9 bases align to TRBD2. Germline CDR1 and CDR2: SGDLS and YYNGEE. This CDR3 is built from 14 residues. With V trimmed by 7 bases and J by 2 bases, 7 bases remained unmatched. CDR3: CASGSGGPTYEQYF. CDR3 DNA: TGTGCCAGCGGCAGCGGGGGGCCTACCTACGAGCAGTACTTC.

The rearrangement joins TRBV7-3 to TRBJ2-3; D is uncertain. The V end was cut by 3 bases, the J end by 2 bases, with 9 bases between. The CDR3 has 14 amino acids. The germline V gene has CDR1 SGHTA and CDR2 FQGTGA. Written as DNA, the CDR3 is TGTGCCAGCAGCTTTAGTCAAGCCACAGATACGCAGTATTTT. Encoded protein: CASSFSQATDTQYF.

This clone has just one count. V usage is TRBV2 and J usage is TRBJ1-5, with a possible D match to TRBD1 (6 bases). Germline CDR1 and CDR2: SNHLY and FYNNEI. Trimming left V 6 bases short and J 0 bases short, with 12 bases between. This CDR3 is built from 15 residues. CDR3 bases: TGTGCCAGCAGACAGGGCAGGTATAGCAATCAGCCCCAGCATTTT. Protein: CASRQGRYSNQPQHF.

This clone was found once. The chain has TRBV7-9 and TRBJ2-7, with D unresolved. The CDR3 spans 14 residues. The germline V and J ends were trimmed by 2 bases and 4 bases, with 12 bases remaining between them. Germline CDR1 and CDR2: SEHNR and FQNEAQ (reference sequence). The CDR3 nucleotides are TGTGCCAGCAGCTTATCAGCTCAGGCGTACGAGCAGTACTTC. Its protein is CASSLSAQAYEQYF.

The V call is TRBV7-8, the J call TRBJ2-2; 8 bases agree with TRBD1. The CDR3 extends over 18 amino acids. CDR1 is SGHVS, CDR2 FQNEAQ, per germline. Losses at the gene ends were 0 bases for V and 3 bases for J; bases not matched to a gene: 9. The CDR3 sequence is CASSLAHAPGGHTGELFF. For the CDR3, the DNA is TGTGCCAGCAGCTTAGCTCACGCCCCAGGGGGCCACACCGGGGAGCTGTTTTTT.

Ten or more counts support this clone. The CDR3 region is CASSPDRDTEAFF. The CDR3 DNA reads as TGTGCCAGCTCACCCGACAGGGACACTGAAGCTTTCTTT. The chain has TRBV18 and TRBJ1-1; 7 nucleotides line up with TRBD1. Looked up from germline, CDR1 is KGHSH and CDR2 is LQKENI. This CDR3 spans 13 amino acids. Trimming took 3 bases from V and 3 from J; bases not matched to a gene: 1.

This chain connects TRBV30 to TRBJ2-5; D ambiguous. The CDR3 has 12 residues. V gave up 2 bases and J gave up 2 bases, with 6 bases separating them. The germline gives CDR1 GTSNPN, CDR2 SVGIG (reference sequence). DNA for the CDR3: TGTGCCTGGAGTCAGAATCAAGAGACCCAGTACTTC. Translated: CAWSQNQETQYF.

The V gene is TRBV28, the J gene TRBJ1-5, with D unclear. CDR3 size: 14 residues. Trimming removed 5 bases from V and 3 bases from J, with 11 bases in between. In germline, CDR1 is MDHEN, CDR2 SYDVKM. CDR3 residues: CASSPTGPNQPQHF. CDR3 in DNA: TGTGCCAGCAGTCCGACTGGTCCCAATCAGCCCCAGCATTTT.

The CDR3 sequence is CASLPGGRPDTQYF. The CDR3, as DNA: TGCGCCAGCCTCCCTGGCGGGAGACCAGATACGCAGTATTTT. The J gene is TRBJ2-3, the V gene TRBV5-1, with TRBD2 identical over 7 bases. Germline V gene data show CDR1 as SGHRS and CDR2 as YFSETQ. There are 14 residues in the CDR3. The trim removed 7 bases at V and 4 bases at J, leaving 9 bases unmatched. The full variable domain, completed using reference TRBV5-1 and TRBJ2-3, is KAGVTQTPRYLIKTRGQQVTLSCSPISGHRSVSWYQQTPGQGLQFLFEYFSETQRNKGNFPGRFSGRQFSNSRSEMNVSTLELGDSALYLCASLPGGRPDTQYFGPGTRLTVL.

This chain joins TRBV5-1 and TRBJ2-7; no reliable D call. The V end lost 5 bases, the J end lost 2 bases, and 29 bases lay between the germline ends. Germline CDR1 reads SGHRS; CDR2 reads YFSETQ. The CDR3 has 19 residues. CDR3 DNA sequence: TGCGCCAGCAGGAAGGAAGTATGGCCCGGCTCGGGTTCGACCTACGAGCAGTACTTC. Amino acids: CASRKEVWPGSGSTYEQYF.

This chain connects TRBV5-1 to TRBJ2-2; 13 bases align to TRBD2. Germline assignment: CDR1 SGHRS and CDR2 YFSETQ. The length of the CDR3 is 17 residues. V shed 4 bases and J 6 bases; nucleotides not matched to a gene: 9. As DNA, the CDR3 is TGCGCCAGCAGCCAGGGGACTAGCGGGATTTGGTCCGGGGAGCTGTTTTTT. The encoded protein is CASSQGTSGIWSGELFF.

The V call is TRBV5-6, the J call TRBJ1-1; TRBD1 agrees at 8 bases. CDR1 is SGHDT, CDR2 YYEEEE, per germline. The V and J ends lost 0 bases and 2 bases, in that order; junction bases with no gene match: 9. This CDR3 comprises 17 residues. CDR3 region: CASSLAAGGAKNTEAFF. CDR3 in DNA: TGTGCCAGCAGCTTGGCGGCAGGGGGCGCAAAAAACACTGAAGCTTTCTTT.

This clone was seen once. The rearrangement uses TRBV30 and TRBJ2-2, with TRBD1 matching 7 bases. Looked up from germline, CDR1 is GTSNPN and CDR2 is SVGIG (reference sequence). The CDR3 is 14 amino acids. Trimming at V came to 5 bases and at J to 6 bases, leaving 9 bases not matched to a gene. CDR3 in amino acids: CAWVSQGYAGELFF. CDR3 bases: TGTGCCTGGGTATCACAGGGGTATGCCGGGGAGCTGTTTTTT.

The chain couples TRBV19 to TRBJ1-4; a weak D match, TRBD1 (5 bases). Deletions cut 6 bases from V and 5 bases from J, with 13 bases between. Germline-derived CDR1 and CDR2 are LNHDA and SQIVND (reference sequence). CDR3 length equals 14 residues. CDR3 residues: CASRPQGINEKLFF. Here the CDR3 DNA reads TGTGCCAGTAGACCGCAGGGAATAAATGAAAAACTGTTTTTT.

This rearrangement joins TRBV30 to TRBJ2-7; 8 bases map to TRBD1. Germline CDR1 and CDR2: GTSNPN and SVGIG (reference sequence). The V gene end was trimmed by 4 bases and the J gene end by 5 bases; junction bases not matched to a gene: 10. This CDR3 is 14 amino acids long. The DNA of the CDR3 is TGTGCCTGGAAGACTCCGCAGGGGGCCAACGAGCAGTACTTC. It yields the protein CAWKTPQGANEQYF.

This sequence joins TRBV5-8 and TRBJ1-1; 8 positions agree with TRBD1. V was pared by 4 bases and J by 1 base, with 6 bases of the junction left unmatched. Germline V gene data show CDR1 as SGHTS and CDR2 as YDEGEE. The CDR3 has 15 amino acids. The chain's CDR3 is CASSTGTGPNTEAFF. DNA of the CDR3: TGTGCCAGCAGCACCGGGACAGGACCGAACACTGAAGCTTTCTTT.

CDR3 amino acids: CAWGSGQDEKLFF. Here the CDR3 DNA reads TGTGCCTGGGGGTCGGGACAGGATGAAAAACTGTTTTTT. V and J are TRBV30 and TRBJ1-4; 8 nucleotides align to TRBD1. From germline, CDR1 is GTSNPN and CDR2 SVGIG (reference sequence). The CDR3 runs 13 residues. Losses at the gene ends were 5 bases for V and 6 bases for J; bases not matched to a gene: 5.

The CDR3 loop is CASSQGGLAGGGNIQYF. The CDR3, as DNA: TGTGCCAGCAGCCAAGGGGGACTAGCGGGCGGCGGAAACATTCAGTACTTC. V usage is TRBV4-2 and J usage is TRBJ2-4, with 12 nucleotides matching TRBD2. Germline V CDR1 and CDR2: LGHNA, YNFKEQ. This CDR3 comprises 17 residues. The V gene end was trimmed by 1 base and the J gene end by 6 bases; junction bases not matched to a gene: 7.

This clone occurred once. This sequence joins TRBV30 and TRBJ1-1; D unclear. In germline, CDR1 is GTSNPN, CDR2 SVGIG (reference sequence). This CDR3 has 10 amino acids. V was pared by 7 bases and J by 4 bases, with 7 bases between. The CDR3 here is CAYRSTEAFF. As DNA, the CDR3 is TGTGCCTACAGAAGCACTGAAGCTTTCTTT. Combining the CDR3 with reference TRBV30 and TRBJ1-1 gives the whole variable domain SQTIHQWPATLVQPVGSPLSLECTVEGTSNPNLYWYRQAAGRGLQLLFYSVGIGQISSEVPQNLSASRPQDRQFILSSKKLLLSDSGFYLCAYRSTEAFFGQGTRLTVV.

This clone appeared a few times. This sequence joins TRBV29-1 and TRBJ1-1; perhaps TRBD1 as D (6 bases). Per germline, CDR1 SQVTM and CDR2 ANQGSEA. The CDR3 sequence is 16 residues long. Deletions cut 4 bases from V and 1 base from J, with 19 bases between. Here the CDR3 reads CSVGRTAISKNTEAFF. CDR3 bases: TGCAGCGTTGGCAGGACAGCCATTAGCAAGAACACTGAAGCTTTCTTT.

This chain joins TRBV18 and TRBJ2-2, with 9 bases fitting TRBD2. V dropped 4 bases and J dropped 4; count of bases not matched to a gene: 7. The CDR3 has 16 amino acids. Germline V gives CDR1 KGHSH, CDR2 LQKENI. The CDR3 loop reads CASSRGLAGFTGELFF. The CDR3 region has the DNA TGTGCCAGCTCACGCGGCCTAGCGGGATTCACCGGGGAGCTGTTTTTT. Filled out from reference TRBV18 and TRBJ2-2, the complete variable domain reads NAGVMQNPRHLVRRRGQEARLRCSPMKGHSHVYWYRQLPEEGLKFMVYLQKENIIDESGMPKERFSAEFPKEGPSILRIQQVVRGDSAAYFCASSRGLAGFTGELFFGEGSRLTVL.

This chain's CDR3 is CAYSSTDTQYF. Written as DNA, the CDR3 is TGTGCCTACTCTAGCACAGATACGCAGTATTTT. The rearrangement joins TRBV30 to TRBJ2-3, with D unclear. Per germline, CDR1 GTSNPN and CDR2 SVGIG (reference sequence). CDR3 length: 11 amino acids. Trimming left V 7 bases short and J 0 bases short, with 5 bases between.